This T cell receptor (beta chain) was obtained from a study of monozygotic twins with cystic fibrosis. The CDR3 is 17 amino acids. Germline assignment: CDR1 GTSNPN and CDR2 SVGIG (reference sequence). V was trimmed by 4 bases and J by 3 bases, leaving 22 bases between them. Overall study results and limits: Shared CDR3 numbers were not associated with age, concordance or severity. Median Simpson clonality of 0.0095 suggested naive T cells predominated.

The assay was immunoSEQ multiplex PCR, and TCRdb's table has in-frame clones only and misses some. The sample includes about 9,600 clones, about 89% of them seen just once. In the case of this clone: Its antigen is unknown.

The material sequenced was blood. The sequence was obtained from a boy younger than 10 with cystic fibrosis. V and J are TRBV30 and TRBJ1-3; D perhaps matches TRBD1 (5 bases). The CDR3 DNA reads as TGTGCCTGGACAACTCAGGGAAAGTTTGTGTTTGGAAACACCATATATTTT. The encoded protein is CAWTTQGKFVFGNTIYF.